The next 10 T cell receptor beta chains were all read from a single sample in a study of chemoradiotherapy in HPV16-positive cancers (dated by TCRdb to the early 2020s). Library method: the immunoSEQ multiplex PCR assay. What TCRdb holds here is the immuneACCESS table cut down to in-frame rearrangements. Part of the clones is not present; checked against another copy, under half of the missing clones reflect an unresolved V gene, and the others are unexplained. This sample holds approximately 8,500 clones; less than 75% were observed only once. The ten largest clones take up around 29% of the sample. The sample was taken from a patient who underwent chemoradiotherapy. Receptors originate from a human donor with HPV-associated anogenital cancer.

The V call is TRBV11-3, the J call TRBJ1-1; no firm D call. The CDR3 totals 15 residues. Germline-derived CDR1 and CDR2 are SGHNT and YENEEA. The V end was cut by 2 bases, the J end by 0 bases, with 10 bases between. The CDR3 DNA follows: TGTGCCAGCAGCTTACCGTTTCCCATGAACACTGAAGCTTTCTTT. It is translated as CASSLPFPMNTEAFF.

V is TRBV5-4 and J is TRBJ2-7, with 7 bases fitting TRBD2. V dropped 2 bases and J dropped 6; count of bases not matched to a gene: 5. There are 13 residues in the CDR3. Germline lookup yields CDR1 SGHNT and CDR2 YYREEE (reference sequence). CDR3: CASSFTGGLEQYF. The CDR3 region has the DNA TGTGCCAGCAGCTTCACGGGAGGCCTCGAGCAGTACTTC.

The genes are TRBV5-1 and TRBJ2-7; 11 bases match TRBD1. The CDR3 has 15 residues. Germline CDR1 and CDR2: SGHRS and YFSETQ. Trimming cost V 7 bases and J 5 bases; bases outside gene matches: 11. CDR3: CASGESGGQGDEQYF. CDR3 coding DNA: TGCGCCAGCGGAGAGAGCGGGGGACAGGGGGACGAGCAGTACTTC.

The J gene is TRBJ2-1, the V gene TRBV4-3; no firm D call. The CDR3 is 11 residues long. Germline values: CDR1 LGHNA, CDR2 YSLEER. V lost 4 bases, J lost 7 bases, and 5 bases lay in between. The CDR3 sequence is CASSLRNEQFF. The CDR3 DNA follows: TGCGCCAGCAGCCTAAGAAATGAGCAGTTCTTC.

This clone was seen a few times. The V gene is TRBV7-2, the J gene TRBJ2-5; possibly TRBD2 for D (6 bases). The V end was cut by 5 bases, the J end by 5 bases, with 15 bases between. The CDR3 contains 14 residues. CDR1 and CDR2 (germline): SGHTA, FQGNSA. CDR3 in amino acids: CASSLTSLGETQYF. CDR3 nucleotides: TGTGCCAGCAGCCTGACTAGTTTAGGCGAGACCCAGTACTTC.

The chain links TRBV7-6 to TRBJ2-1; 11 nucleotides line up with TRBD2. The CDR3 totals 15 residues. Germline CDR1 reads SGHVS; CDR2 reads FNYEAQ. V trimming: 3 bases; J trimming: 6 bases; junction bases outside the gene matches: 4. CDR3 DNA: TGTGCCAGCAGCTTCGGGACTAGCGGAGTCAATGAGCAGTTCTTC. It translates to CASSFGTSGVNEQFF.

V usage is TRBV10-3 and J usage is TRBJ2-3; 7 bases are a match to TRBD1. Germline values: CDR1 ENHRY, CDR2 SYGVKD. With 0 bases clipped from V and 4 bases from J, the junction kept 4 bases outside the gene matches. CDR3 length equals 15 residues. CDR3 amino acids: CAISESGGVPDTQYF. The CDR3 DNA sequence: TGTGCCATCAGTGAGTCAGGGGGCGTCCCAGATACGCAGTATTTT.

This clone was detected only a few times. CDR3 nucleotides: TGTGCCACCGGGACGGCAGGCTCGAGCACTGAAGCTTTCTTT. Protein: CATGTAGSSTEAFF. This chain uses TRBV15 with TRBJ1-1; possibly TRBD1 for D (5 bases). V lost 8 bases and J lost 4, with 17 bases in between. The germline V gene encodes CDR1 LNHNV and CDR2 YYDKDF (reference sequence). The CDR3 is 14 amino acids. The entire variable domain, with the rest obtained from reference TRBV15 and TRBJ1-1, is as follows: DAMVIQNPRYQVTQFGKPVTLSCSQTLNHNVMYWYQQKSSQAPKLLFHYYDKDFNNEADTPDNFQSRRPNTSFCFLDIRSPGLGDTAMYLCATGTAGSSTEAFFGQGTRLTVV.

In its sample, this clone was seen once. This chain connects TRBV7-9 to TRBJ2-7, with D perhaps matching TRBD2 (6 bases). In germline, CDR1 is SEHNR, CDR2 FQNEAQ (reference sequence). V was cut by 6 bases and J by 2 bases, with 11 bases left in between. The CDR3 spans 13 residues. The CDR3 here is CASRNGSPYEQYF. The CDR3 nucleotides read TGTGCCAGCAGAAACGGGAGCCCCTACGAGCAGTACTTC.

This clone was seen a handful of times. V usage is TRBV21-1 and J usage is TRBJ1-3. TRBV21-1 is noted as a pseudogene. This CDR3 spans 15 amino acids. CDR3 loop: CASSKFSDGGNTIYF. CDR3 DNA sequence: TGTGCCAGCAGCAAATTCTCAGATGGGGGAAACACCATATATTTT.